Presented here are 4 T cell receptor beta chains from one specimen sequenced in a study of blood T cell repertoires in COVID-19. Data came from immunoSEQ multiplex PCR; TCRdb stores just in-frame clones and leaves some out. The sample yields 150,000 or so clones, roughly 82% seen once. Sequenced: peripheral blood. The receptors originated from a middle-aged woman with COVID-19, enrolled during active disease.

This rearrangement joins TRBV13 to TRBJ2-1; a weak D match, TRBD2 (6 bases). Per germline, CDR1 PRHDT and CDR2 FYEKMQ (reference sequence). The CDR3 spans 15 residues. V dropped 5 bases and J dropped 5 bases, with 16 bases sitting between them. DNA for the CDR3: TGTGCCAGCAGCCCCCCGTCGGGACTCAACAATGAGCAGTTCTTC. This encodes CASSPPSGLNNEQFF.

The J gene is TRBJ2-7, the V gene TRBV7-8; D remains unclear. V was clipped by 1 base and J by 0 bases, with 7 bases between them. The CDR3 has 14 amino acids. Looked up from germline, CDR1 is SGHVS and CDR2 is FQNEAQ. CDR3 protein: CASSLVEDSYEQYV. As DNA, the CDR3 is TGTGCCAGCAGCTTAGTTGAGGACTCCTACGAGCAGTACGTC.

The chain recombines TRBV6-1 with TRBJ1-2; 7 nucleotides align to TRBD1. Germline CDR1 is MNHNS and CDR2 is SASEGT. V dropped 2 bases and J dropped 8; count of bases not matched to a gene: 8. The CDR3 extends over 14 amino acids. The CDR3 loop is CASSELGQGDGYTF. The CDR3 DNA sequence: TGTGCCAGCAGTGAATTGGGCCAGGGGGACGGCTACACCTTC.

The chain carries TRBV6-5 and TRBJ1-5, with 10 bases aligning to TRBD1. The CDR3 consists of 15 residues. Germline CDR1 and CDR2: MNHEY and SVGAGI. V dropped 7 bases and J dropped 9; count of bases not matched to a gene: 12. Here the CDR3 DNA reads TGTGCCAGCAAACTCGGGACAGGGGAATGGGGGCCCCAGCATTTT. It specifies CASKLGTGEWGPQHF.